Listed below are T cell receptor beta chains from one sample, sequenced in a study of blood T cell repertoires in COVID-19. Method: immunoSEQ multiplex PCR; TCRdb's copy keeps in-frame clones and lacks some. In the table there are roughly 260,000 clones, more than 70% of which are singletons. Sequencing was carried out using peripheral blood. Receptors originate from a woman aged 25 to 39 with COVID-19, enrolled during active disease. Both conserved end residues are part of each CDR3. D genes are given only for firm matches. Expanded clones get a size class; other rows say once, few or many, or leave the size out.

>NA|TRBJ2-1|TRBD2|TRBV6-4
CASSDGLAGGNEQFF
TGTGCCAGCAGTGACGGGCTAGCGGGAGGGAATGAGCAGTTCTTC
>once|TRBJ1-1|TRBD1|TRBV3-1/TRBV3-2
CASSQGTATTEAFF
TGTGCCAGCAGCCAGGGGACAGCAACCACTGAAGCTTTCTTT
>NA|TRBJ2-1|TRBD2|TRBV25-1
CASRSGSSYNEQFF
TGTGCCAGCAGAAGCGGGAGCTCCTACAATGAGCAGTTCTTC
>once|TRBJ2-3|TRBD1|TRBV5-1
CASSLAGQGGTDTQYF
TGCGCCAGCAGCTTGGCCGGACAGGGCGGCACAGATACGCAGTATTTT
>NA|TRBJ2-7|NA|TRBV10-1
CASSSEGDEQYF
TGCGCCAGCAGTTCGGAAGGAGACGAGCAGTACTTC
>NA|TRBJ1-1|NA|TRBV11-1
CASSSRPNSGTEAFF
TGTGCCAGCAGTTCCCGGCCCAATTCCGGGACTGAAGCTTTCTTT
>NA|TRBJ2-1|NA|TRBV4-3
CASSQEASVDNEQFF
TGCGCCAGCAGCCAAGAGGCTAGCGTGGACAATGAGCAGTTCTTC
>NA|TRBJ2-3|NA|TRBV5-6
CASSLTGDSTDTQYF
TGTGCCAGCAGCTTGACAGGCGATAGCACAGATACGCAGTATTTT
>NA|TRBJ2-6|TRBD1|TRBV7-3
CASSSTGIRSGANVLTF
TGTGCCAGCAGCTCGACAGGGATCCGCTCTGGGGCCAACGTCCTGACTTTC
>NA|TRBJ1-6|NA|TRBV7-8
CAGSLYKDNSPLHF
TGTGCCGGCAGCTTGTACAAAGATAATTCACCCCTCCACTTT
>few|TRBJ1-1|NA|TRBV30
CAWSVRREAFF
TGTGCCTGGAGCGTTCGTCGGGAAGCTTTCTTT
>few|TRBJ1-3|NA|TRBV3-1/TRBV3-2
CASSQDRLLSGNTIYF
TGTGCCAGCAGCCAAGACAGGTTACTTTCTGGAAACACCATATATTTT
>once|TRBJ2-1|NA|TRBV5-1
CASKVRGGREQFF
TGCGCCAGCAAGGTCAGAGGAGGCCGGGAGCAGTTCTTC
>NA|TRBJ2-3|TRBD2|TRBV4-3
CASSQTELAGYTDTQYF
TGCGCCAGCAGCCAAACCGAACTAGCGGGATACACAGATACGCAGTATTTT
>NA|TRBJ2-1|NA|TRBV19
CASSRRTRDNEQFF
TGTGCCAGTAGTAGACGGACACGGGACAATGAGCAGTTCTTC
>NA|TRBJ1-2|TRBD1|TRBV28
CASRGTGDYYGYTF
TGTGCCAGCAGGGGGACAGGGGATTACTATGGCTACACCTTC
>NA|TRBJ2-1|TRBD1|TRBV24-1
CATSDGRGLSYNEQFF
TGTGCCACCAGTGATGGCAGGGGGCTCTCTTACAATGAGCAGTTCTTC
>NA|TRBJ2-1|TRBD1|TRBV24-1
CATSDGPGQGNNEQFF
TGTGCCACCAGTGATGGGCCGGGACAGGGGAATAATGAGCAGTTCTTC
>once|TRBJ1-1|TRBD1|TRBV28
CASSRGTGLKAFF
TGTGCCAGCAGTCGGGGGACAGGGCTTAAAGCTTTCTTT
>once|TRBJ1-1|NA|TRBV19
CASSIAGGNTEAFF
TGTGCCAGTAGTATAGCCGGGGGGAACACTGAAGCTTTCTTT
>NA|TRBJ1-2|NA|TRBV19
CASSIGWDSSNYGYTF
TGTGCCAGTAGTATAGGTTGGGACTCGAGCAACTATGGCTACACCTTC
>few|TRBJ1-3|NA|TRBV24-1
CATSGGPSGNTIYF
TGTGCCACCAGTGGCGGCCCGTCTGGAAACACCATATATTTT
>once|TRBJ1-1|NA|TRBV5-1
CASSYGPGTEAFF
TGCGCCAGCAGCTACGGTCCGGGGACTGAAGCTTTCTTT
>NA|TRBJ2-3|TRBD1|TRBV5-1
CASRSRTGESTDTQYF
TGCGCCAGCAGATCCCGGACAGGGGAGAGCACAGATACGCAGTATTTT
>NA|TRBJ2-7|TRBD2|TRBV10-3
CAIKDGLAGVSKYF
TGTGCCATCAAGGATGGCCTAGCGGGAGTGTCTAAGTACTTC
>NA|TRBJ1-5|NA|TRBV13
CASSLRRDSNQPQHF
TGTGCCAGCAGCTTAAGGCGGGATAGCAATCAGCCCCAGCATTTT
>once|TRBJ2-7|TRBD1|TRBV7-2
CASSLTRDRGYEQYF
TGTGCCAGCAGCCTAACCCGGGACAGGGGCTACGAGCAGTACTTC
>NA|TRBJ1-2|NA|TRBV12-3/TRBV12-4
CASSTDRLYGYTF
TGTGCCAGCAGTACGGACAGACTCTATGGCTACACCTTC
>NA|TRBJ2-3|NA|TRBV5-6
CASSDAGSTDTQYF
TGTGCCAGCTCGGATGCGGGATCCACAGATACGCAGTATTTT
>NA|TRBJ1-1|TRBD1|TRBV19
CASSILRGQDTEAFF
TGTGCCAGTAGTATTCTGAGGGGGCAAGACACTGAAGCTTTCTTT
>NA|TRBJ2-7|TRBD1|TRBV10-2
CASAEAGTGLYEQYF
TGCGCCAGCGCAGAAGCCGGGACAGGGTTGTACGAGCAGTACTTC
>NA|TRBJ2-1|NA|TRBV6-5
CASSYRNYNEQFF
TGTGCCAGCAGTTACCGTAACTACAATGAGCAGTTCTTC
>NA|TRBJ1-2|TRBD1|TRBV9
CASSVGTGGSGYTF
TGTGCCAGCAGCGTAGGGACAGGGGGGTCGGGCTACACCTTC
>NA|TRBJ2-5|TRBD2|TRBV7-8
CASSLVMLAGVRGETQYF
TGTGCCAGCAGCTTAGTCATGCTAGCGGGAGTGAGGGGAGAGACCCAGTACTTC
>NA|TRBJ2-5|NA|TRBV28
CASSLRGEETQYF
TGTGCCAGCAGTTTAAGGGGTGAAGAGACCCAGTACTTC
>NA|TRBJ1-1|TRBD1|TRBV7-2
CASSRRDRGTEAFF
TGTGCCAGCAGCCGTCGGGACAGGGGTACTGAAGCTTTCTTT
>NA|TRBJ2-7|TRBD2|TRBV10-3
CAIATGTSGHPYEQYF
TGTGCCATCGCGACAGGGACTAGCGGGCACCCCTACGAGCAGTACTTC
>NA|TRBJ2-7|NA|TRBV4-3
CASSQAGQSYEQYF
TGCGCCAGCAGCCAGGCAGGCCAATCCTACGAGCAGTACTTC
>NA|TRBJ2-7|TRBD1|TRBV7-9
CASSPKPGQDYEQYF
TGTGCCAGCAGCCCTAAACCGGGACAGGACTACGAGCAGTACTTC
>NA|TRBJ2-5|TRBD1|TRBV27
CASRTGPYQETQYF
TGTGCCAGCCGGACAGGGCCGTACCAAGAGACCCAGTACTTC